This entry lists 8 T cell receptor beta chains sequenced from one sample in a study of T cells in Graves' hyperthyroidism and ophthalmopathy. RNA transcripts were the template for amplifying TCR beta CDR3 regions. In the first-round RT-PCR of the TCR CDR3, the HTBI primer set was used. One entry per CDR3 protein results from TCRdb running MiXCR on the multiplex PCR reads. In the table there are 350,000 or so distinct CDR3 sequences, under 25% of which are singletons. The sample taken for sequencing was blood. These TCRs come from a woman aged 45-60 years with Graves' hyperthyroidism.

This clonotype has just one count. A read error is the likely source, as a far larger clone sits one nucleotide away. This chain connects TRBV6-2 or TRBV6-3 to TRBJ2-7; D not resolved. This CDR3 region has 11 residues. CDR1 is MNHEY and CDR2 is SVGEGT in the germline V gene. The CDR3 sequence: CASSAGFEQHF. The DNA of the CDR3 is TGTGCCAGCAGTGCCGGGTTCGAGCAGCACTTC.

This clonotype was recorded many times. The chain links TRBV2 to TRBJ2-3; D could derive from TRBD1 or TRBD2 (5 bases each). In germline, CDR1 is SNHLY, CDR2 FYNNEI. The CDR3 contains 15 residues. Trimming shortened V by 5 bases and J by 10 bases, and 22 bases separated the two germline ends. CDR3 DNA sequence: TGTGCCAGCAGTCACCGGGACCGGAGAGCTCGTTCGCAGTATTTT. This encodes CASSHRDRRARSQYF.

This clonotype appeared many times. The chain is built from TRBV28 and TRBJ2-3, with 11 bases that match TRBD2. The CDR3 sequence is 18 residues long. Looked up from germline, CDR1 is MDHEN and CDR2 is SYDVKM. V was pared by 6 bases and J by 1 base, with 12 bases of the junction left unmatched. In nucleotides, the CDR3 is TGTGCCAGCAGCCAAACTCGAGGACTAGCGGGCCGCACAGATACGCAGTATTTT. Its translation: CASSQTRGLAGRTDTQYF. The full variable domain, rest sourced from reference TRBV28 and TRBJ2-3, is DVKVTQSSRYLVKRTGEKVFLECVQDMDHENMFWYRQDPGLGLRLIYFSYDVKMKEKGDIPEGYSVSREKKERFSLILESASTNQTSMYLCASSQTRGLAGRTDTQYFGPGTRLTVL.

This clonotype was detected many times. Here the CDR3 DNA reads TGTGCCAGCAGCTTATCTGGGCCTCAAGAGACCCAGTACTTC. Translating gives CASSLSGPQETQYF. The chain uses TRBV7-8 and TRBJ2-5; D gene unclear. Germline V gene sequence: CDR1 SGHVS, CDR2 FQNEAQ. The CDR3 extends over 14 amino acids. Trimming removed 2 bases from V and 2 bases from J, with 9 bases in between. Based on the CDR3 plus reference TRBV7-8 and TRBJ2-5, the full variable domain is GAGVSQSPRYKVAKRGQDVALRCDPISGHVSLFWYQQALGQGPEFLTYFQNEAQLDKSGLPSDRFFAERPEGSVSTLKIQRTQQEDSAVYLCASSLSGPQETQYFGPGTRLLVL.

This clonotype was counted many times. The chain uses TRBV6-6 and TRBJ2-1; D might be TRBD1 or TRBD2, each matching 5 bases. This CDR3 has 16 amino acids. V lost 0 bases, J lost 5 bases, and 14 bases lay in between. From germline, CDR1 is MNHNY and CDR2 SVGAGI (reference sequence). CDR3 sequence reads: CASSYSPGSSDNEQFF. CDR3 DNA sequence: TGTGCCAGCAGTTACTCTCCAGGGAGCTCTGACAATGAGCAGTTCTTC.

This clonotype was seen ten or more times. This rearrangement joins TRBV7-8 to TRBJ2-1, with D unresolved. V lost 2 bases and J lost 6, with 17 bases in between. Germline V gene lookup returns CDR1 SGHVS and CDR2 FQNEAQ. The CDR3 has 16 residues. The CDR3 is CASSLILHLGGNEQFF. The CDR3 DNA sequence: TGTGCCAGCAGCTTAATCTTACACCTAGGCGGCAATGAGCAGTTCTTC.

This clonotype has just a few counts. Just one base apart from a much larger clone, this may be a read error. The chain links TRBV7-9 to TRBJ2-1, with 11 bases that match TRBD2. V lost 4 bases and J lost 2; bases outside the gene matches: 1. The CDR3 runs 15 residues. Germline assignment: CDR1 SEHNR and CDR2 FQNEAQ (reference sequence). The CDR3 is CASSSTSGTYNEQFF. In DNA form, the CDR3 reads TGTGCCAGCAGCTCGACTAGCGGGACCTACAATGAGCAGTTCTTC.

This chain connects TRBV6-5 to TRBJ2-7; no reliable D call. Germline CDR1 is MNHEY and CDR2 is SVGAGI. There are 15 residues in the CDR3. The V gene lost 1 base and the J gene lost 2 bases, with 12 bases spanning the gap. The CDR3 is CASSYFGRSTYEQYF. The CDR3 DNA reads as TGTGCCAGCAGTTACTTTGGCAGGAGCACCTACGAGCAGTACTTC.